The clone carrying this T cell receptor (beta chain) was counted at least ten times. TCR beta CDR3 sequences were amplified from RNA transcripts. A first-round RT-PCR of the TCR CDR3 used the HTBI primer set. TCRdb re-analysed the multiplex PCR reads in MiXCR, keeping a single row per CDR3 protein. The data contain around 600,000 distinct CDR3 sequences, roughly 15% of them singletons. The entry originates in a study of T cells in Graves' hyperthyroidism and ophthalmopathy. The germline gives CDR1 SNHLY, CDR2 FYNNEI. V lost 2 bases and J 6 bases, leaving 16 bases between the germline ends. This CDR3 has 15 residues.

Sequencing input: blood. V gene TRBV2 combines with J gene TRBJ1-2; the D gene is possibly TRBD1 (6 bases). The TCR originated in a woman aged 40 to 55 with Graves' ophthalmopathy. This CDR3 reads CASSEQGRGWHGYTF. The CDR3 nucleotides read TGTGCCAGCAGTGAACAGGGGCGCGGGTGGCATGGCTACACCTTC.